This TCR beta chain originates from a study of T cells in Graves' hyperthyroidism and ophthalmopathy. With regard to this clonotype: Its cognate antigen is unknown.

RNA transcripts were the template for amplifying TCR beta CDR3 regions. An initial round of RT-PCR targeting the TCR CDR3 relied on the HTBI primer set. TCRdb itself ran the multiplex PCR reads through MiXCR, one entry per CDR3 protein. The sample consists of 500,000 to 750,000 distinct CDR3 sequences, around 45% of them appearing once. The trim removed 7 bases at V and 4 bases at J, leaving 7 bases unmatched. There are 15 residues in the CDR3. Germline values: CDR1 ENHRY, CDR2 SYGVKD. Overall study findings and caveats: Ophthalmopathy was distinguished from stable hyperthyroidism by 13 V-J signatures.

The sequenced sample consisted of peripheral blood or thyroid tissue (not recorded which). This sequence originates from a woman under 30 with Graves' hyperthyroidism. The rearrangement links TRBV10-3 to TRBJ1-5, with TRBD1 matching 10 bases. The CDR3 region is CAIKPTGQGNQPQHF. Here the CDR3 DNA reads TGTGCCATCAAACCCACGGGACAGGGGAATCAGCCCCAGCATTTT.